The sequence of this TCR beta chain was determined in a study of OX40 agonist ivuxolimab in advanced cancers. About the research overall: Prior anti-PD-1, anti-PD-L1 or anti-CTLA-4 therapy did not bar entry, and less than 50% had some. Regarding the study as a whole: CD8+ T cells were the subset that, on average, had more expanded clones than CD4+.

Some clones are missing from TCRdb's copy, which holds only in-frame ones; the method was immunoSEQ multiplex PCR. The repertoire includes about 77,000 clones, over 85% of them detected once, and approximately 5% sits in the top ten. This CDR3 is built from 15 residues. The germline gives CDR1 SGHDT, CDR2 YYEEEE. V gave up 1 base and J gave up 3 bases, with 13 bases separating them. The investigators sampled blood at baseline, at cycle 4 day 1, and at cycle 7 day 1. Comments on this clone: The antigen remains unidentified.

This material consisted of CD4+ or CD8+ T cells sorted from blood, taken in a trial of the OX40 agonist ivuxolimab. The TCR comes from an adult with an advanced solid tumor such as melanoma, head and neck, liver or kidney cancer. The chain uses TRBV5-6 and TRBJ1-1; TRBD1 is a possible D gene (6 bases). Here the CDR3 reads CASSLRGGGHTEAFF. CDR3 DNA: TGTGCCAGCAGCTTGAGGGGCGGGGGGCACACTGAAGCTTTCTTT.